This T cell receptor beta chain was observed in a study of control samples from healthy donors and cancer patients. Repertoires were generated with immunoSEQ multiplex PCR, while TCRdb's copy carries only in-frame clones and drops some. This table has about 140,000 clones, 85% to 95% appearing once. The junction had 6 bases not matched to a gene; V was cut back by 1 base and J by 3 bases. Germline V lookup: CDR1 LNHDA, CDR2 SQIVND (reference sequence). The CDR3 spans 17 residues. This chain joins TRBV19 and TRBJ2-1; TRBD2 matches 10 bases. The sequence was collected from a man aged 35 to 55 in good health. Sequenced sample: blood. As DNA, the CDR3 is TGTGCCAGTAGTATAGTTCTAGCGGGGGCCTTCTACAATGAGCAGTTCTTC. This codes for CASSIVLAGAFYNEQFF.